This paragraph covers one TCR beta chain sequence. This entry comes from a study of blood T cells in healthy people across ages. The CDR3 totals 15 residues. V lost 5 bases and J lost 6, with 20 bases in between. Germline V CDR1 and CDR2: DFQATT, SNEGSKA (reference sequence). A second PCR of about 7 to 12 cycles used a sample-barcoded 5' primer and a J-beta primer mix. Using its own MiXCR run on the 5' RACE reads, TCRdb lists one record per CDR3 protein. Of about 1 million distinct CDR3 sequences in the sample, less than 50% were seen once. Sequenced sample: blood. The genes are TRBV20-1 and TRBJ2-1; D is unclear. The source of this sequence is a woman aged 55-75 years in good health. The CDR3 nucleotides read TGCAGTGCTTCCCCTCTAATTGTCAATTCCAATGAGCAGTTCTTC. As protein: CSASPLIVNSNEQFF.